This passage covers 32 T cell receptor beta chains from one sample sequenced in a study of a mutant IDH1 vaccine in newly diagnosed glioma. Their antigens are not known. The protocol was immunoSEQ multiplex PCR, while the TCRdb copy is restricted to in-frame clones and leaves out a portion. This repertoire shows about 130,000 clones, over 75% found once; its top ten account for 5% to 6%. Time point of the sample: week 11, during vaccination. The study gave 300 ug of mutant IDH1 20-mer peptide per vaccine dose, with topical imiquimod. The sequences come from PBMCs, collected from a glioma patient whose treatment included an IDH1 peptide vaccine. These receptors all come from a man aged 35-49 years with glioma.

This clone was seen a few times. The chain links TRBV9 to TRBJ2-1; 11 positions agree with TRBD1. The CDR3 has 16 amino acids. V dropped 4 bases and J dropped 3; count of bases not matched to a gene: 6. The germline V gene has CDR1 SGDLS and CDR2 YYNGEE. The CDR3 bases are TGTGCCAGCAGCAAGGGGACAGGGGGAGGCTACAATGAGCAGTTCTTC. It translates to CASSKGTGGGYNEQFF.

The V call is TRBV4-3, the J call TRBJ2-7; D is possibly TRBD2 (6 bases). Germline CDR1 is LGHNA and CDR2 is YSLEER. Trimming left V 0 bases short and J 3 bases short, with 15 bases between. The CDR3 contains 16 residues. The CDR3 bases are TGCGCCAGCAGCCAAGATCAGCGGCAGGGAGGCTACGAGCAGTACTTC. Encoded protein: CASSQDQRQGGYEQYF.

The chain recombines TRBV29-1 with TRBJ2-7; no definite D call. The CDR3 loop spans 13 amino acids. Germline V gene data show CDR1 as SQVTM and CDR2 as ANQGSEA. With 7 bases removed from V and 0 bases from J, the gap between germline ends came to 13 bases. CDR3 amino acids: CSEINGRSYEQYF. CDR3 in DNA: TGCAGCGAAATAAATGGCCGCTCCTACGAGCAGTACTTC.

CDR3 in amino acids: CASSPDWAGYGYTF. The CDR3 DNA sequence: TGTGCCAGCAGCCCGGACTGGGCCGGCTATGGCTACACCTTC. V usage is TRBV5-4 and J usage is TRBJ1-2; D not resolved. Germline V gene lookup returns CDR1 SGHNT and CDR2 YYREEE (reference sequence). V was trimmed by 4 bases and J by 4 bases, leaving 14 bases between them. The CDR3 covers 14 residues.

The rearrangement uses TRBV2 and TRBJ2-3; tentatively, D is TRBD1 (6 bases). This CDR3 has 16 amino acids. Germline-derived CDR1 and CDR2 are SNHLY and FYNNEI. The V and J ends lost 3 bases and 7 bases respectively, with 20 bases between them. For the CDR3, the DNA is TGTGCCAGCAGTGATGGGTGGCAGGGGTTCGTGAATACGCAGTATTTT. It yields the protein CASSDGWQGFVNTQYF.

The chain carries TRBV12-5 and TRBJ2-1; 9 nucleotides line up with TRBD1. The CDR3 extends over 19 amino acids. The J segment lost 0 bases and the V segment lost 0 bases, leaving 9 bases of the junction unmatched. CDR1 and CDR2 from the germline V gene are LGHNT and FRNRAP. CDR3 in amino acids: CASGLVPGTGILSYNEQFF. Here the CDR3 DNA reads TGTGCTAGTGGTTTGGTACCAGGGACAGGGATCCTCTCCTACAATGAGCAGTTCTTC.

This chain links TRBV6-6 with TRBJ2-1; D perhaps matches TRBD1 (5 bases). This CDR3 is 12 amino acids long. Germline CDR1 MNHNY, CDR2 SVGAGI (reference sequence). V gave up 7 bases and J gave up 10 bases, with 14 bases separating them. The CDR3 DNA sequence: TGTGCCAGCACCCAGGGCCGTACCGAGCAGTTCTTC. Amino acids: CASTQGRTEQFF.

This chain joins TRBV18 and TRBJ2-5; the D gene could be TRBD1 or TRBD2 (6 bases each). V was clipped by 4 bases and J by 5 bases, with 17 bases between them. The CDR3 loop spans 15 amino acids. Germline V gene data show CDR1 as KGHSH and CDR2 as LQKENI. The CDR3 bases are TGTGCCAGCTCACTTTCGGGGGCGCTTCGGGAGACCCAGTACTTC. It is translated as CASSLSGALRETQYF. Filled out from reference TRBV18 and TRBJ2-5, the complete variable domain reads NAGVMQNPRHLVRRRGQEARLRCSPMKGHSHVYWYRQLPEEGLKFMVYLQKENIIDESGMPKERFSAEFPKEGPSILRIQQVVRGDSAAYFCASSLSGALRETQYFGPGTRLLVL.

This chain links TRBV18 with TRBJ2-1; D may be TRBD1 (5 bases). Germline loops: CDR1 KGHSH, CDR2 LQKENI. The V end lost 2 bases, the J end lost 9 bases, and 11 bases lay between the germline ends. This CDR3 contains 13 residues. CDR3 sequence: CASSPSRTPEQFF. The CDR3 region has the DNA TGTGCCAGCTCACCATCCCGGACACCTGAGCAGTTCTTC.

The gene calls are TRBV5-5 and TRBJ2-3; 8 nucleotides agree with TRBD1. CDR3 length: 15 amino acids. V lost 0 bases to trimming and J lost 6 bases; unmatched junction nucleotides: 6. The V gene's germline CDR1 is SGHKS and CDR2 YYEKEE (reference sequence). This CDR3 is CASSLVSGGRDTQYF. The DNA for the CDR3 is TGTGCCAGCAGCTTGGTGTCAGGGGGCAGGGATACGCAGTATTTT.

The chain employs TRBV11-2 and TRBJ1-3; no reliable D call. Germline V gives CDR1 SGHAT, CDR2 FQNNGV. The CDR3 is 16 residues long. V was shortened by 6 bases and J by 1 base, with 16 bases between the two germline ends. The CDR3 here is CASSYGPSGSGNTIYF. CDR3 nucleotide sequence: TGTGCCAGCAGTTATGGACCGTCGGGTTCTGGAAACACCATATATTTT.

The chain recombines TRBV6-5 with TRBJ2-2, with D uncertain. The CDR3 contains 14 residues. The V gene's germline CDR1 is MNHEY and CDR2 SVGAGI. The V and J ends lost 5 bases and 3 bases respectively, with 10 bases between them. The CDR3 DNA reads TGTGCCAGCAGTAGGGATCAGGACACCGGGGAGCTGTTTTTT. Its protein product is CASSRDQDTGELFF.

As for this clone: Germline and junction disagree at one end, which may indicate a read error. The same CDR3 is also encoded by other DNA sequences in this sample. This rearrangement joins TRBV7-9 to TRBJ2-7, with D perhaps being TRBD1 or TRBD2 (5 bases each). CDR1 and CDR2 (germline): SEHNR, FQNEAQ (reference sequence). The CDR3 spans 14 residues. CDR3 DNA sequence: TGTGCTAGCAGCTTACCGGGACGGACCTACGAGCAGTACTTC. Residues: CASSLPGRTYEQYF.

CDR3 loop: CSVGGASYEQYF. The CDR3 coding sequence is TGCAGCGTTGGGGGGGCTTCCTACGAGCAGTACTTC. The chain uses TRBV29-1 and TRBJ2-7; either TRBD1 or TRBD2 may supply D (6 bases each). Germline V lookup: CDR1 SQVTM, CDR2 ANQGSEA. The CDR3 has 12 residues. Trimming left V 4 bases short and J 1 base short, with 8 bases between.

The chain carries TRBV30 and TRBJ1-1; 7 bases align to TRBD1. The germline CDR1 and CDR2 sequences are GTSNPN and SVGIG (reference sequence). V lost 2 bases and J lost 5; bases outside the gene matches: 11. The CDR3 has 15 amino acids. The CDR3 sequence: CAWSLTGVTGTEAFF. CDR3 coding DNA: TGTGCCTGGAGTCTTACAGGGGTGACGGGGACTGAAGCTTTCTTT.

The genes are TRBV29-1 and TRBJ2-2, with D maybe TRBD1 (5 bases). The germline gives CDR1 SQVTM, CDR2 ANQGSEA. V was trimmed by 7 bases and J by 2 bases, leaving 5 bases between them. CDR3 size: 11 residues. The CDR3 DNA sequence: TGCAGCGGGACAAACACCGGGGAGCTGTTTTTT. Translating gives CSGTNTGELFF.

The chain combines TRBV9 with TRBJ2-4, with a possible D match to TRBD1 (5 bases). This CDR3 spans 14 amino acids. The germline V gene has CDR1 SGDLS and CDR2 YYNGEE. Trimming removed 0 bases from V and 8 bases from J, with 12 bases in between. The CDR3 loop is CASSVAQQGYIQYF. CDR3 DNA sequence: TGTGCCAGCAGCGTAGCTCAGCAGGGTTACATTCAGTACTTC.

The V and J genes are TRBV11-3 and TRBJ2-1, with TRBD1 identical over 7 bases. The CDR3 covers 15 residues. Germline CDR1 and CDR2: SGHNT and YENEEA. The trim removed 0 bases at V and 7 bases at J, leaving 6 bases unmatched. CDR3 amino acids: CASSLEGQRGNEQFF. The DNA of the CDR3 is TGTGCCAGCAGCTTAGAGGGACAGCGAGGAAATGAGCAGTTCTTC.

In this sample, this clone turned up once. The CDR3 here is CASSLLRGEAFF. In DNA, the CDR3 is TGTGCCAGCAGTTTATTGCGGGGTGAAGCTTTCTTT. The chain couples TRBV27 to TRBJ1-1; D call uncertain. The CDR3 spans 12 residues. The V end was cut by 1 base, the J end by 7 bases, with 7 bases between. In germline, CDR1 is MNHEY, CDR2 SMNVEV (reference sequence).

The chain is built from TRBV5-6 and TRBJ2-5; tentatively, D is TRBD1 (6 bases). Germline loops: CDR1 SGHDT, CDR2 YYEEEE. The V and J ends lost 4 bases and 2 bases respectively, with 9 bases between them. This CDR3 has 13 amino acids. CDR3: CASSPQGQETQYF. In DNA form, the CDR3 reads TGTGCCAGCAGCCCACAGGGACAAGAGACCCAGTACTTC.

V usage is TRBV10-2 and J usage is TRBJ1-2; tentatively, D is TRBD1 (6 bases). The CDR3 totals 14 residues. The V end was cut by 0 bases, the J end by 4 bases, with 9 bases between. The germline gives CDR1 WSHSY, CDR2 SAAADI. As DNA, the CDR3 is TGCGCCAGCAGTGAGTCAGACAGGTCCTATGGCTACACCTTC. This encodes CASSESDRSYGYTF.

The V call is TRBV10-2, the J call TRBJ2-3; 11 bases fit TRBD2. Per the germline V gene, CDR1 is WSHSY and CDR2 is SAAADI. The J segment lost 1 base and the V segment lost 7 bases, leaving 7 bases of the junction unmatched. The CDR3 extends over 16 amino acids. CDR3 nucleotide sequence: TGCGCCAGCAATAGCGGGGGGGCCTGGGGCACAGATACGCAGTATTTT. Its translation: CASNSGGAWGTDTQYF.

The chain couples TRBV28 to TRBJ2-7; D is undetermined. CDR1 MDHEN and CDR2 SYDVKM come from the germline V gene. The CDR3 totals 12 residues. The V and J ends lost 7 bases and 1 base respectively, with 8 bases between them. CDR3 bases: TGTGCCAGCACCTTGGGATCCTACGAGCAGTACTTC. Translated: CASTLGSYEQYF.

CDR3: CASSILGPFGGGREETQYF. In DNA, the CDR3 is TGTGCCAGTAGTATATTGGGTCCGTTCGGCGGGGGAAGAGAAGAGACCCAGTACTTC. The chain links TRBV19 to TRBJ2-5, with 7 nucleotides matching TRBD2. The length of the CDR3 is 19 residues. J lost 3 bases, V lost 2 bases, and 18 bases had no gene match. Germline V gene data show CDR1 as LNHDA and CDR2 as SQIVND (reference sequence).

This clone was seen once. This chain links TRBV4-2 with TRBJ2-7; TRBD1 aligns across 9 bases. After removal of 2 bases from V and 0 bases from J, the junction contained 2 bases not matched to a gene. The CDR3 runs 15 residues. The germline gives CDR1 LGHNA, CDR2 YNFKEQ. In DNA form, the CDR3 reads TGTGCCAGCAGCCAACCGACAGGGGGCTCCTACGAGCAGTACTTC. It yields the protein CASSQPTGGSYEQYF.

The genes are TRBV11-2 and TRBJ1-2; the D gene is possibly TRBD1 (5 bases). CDR1 and CDR2 from the germline V gene are SGHAT and FQNNGV. CDR3 length: 14 amino acids. The V end was cut by 1 base, the J end by 4 bases, with 10 bases between. CDR3 in amino acids: CASSLGGGGYGYTF. The CDR3, as DNA: TGTGCCAGCAGCTTAGGGGGCGGCGGCTATGGCTACACCTTC.

The chain links TRBV4-3 to TRBJ1-3, with 7 bases lining up with TRBD1. CDR3 size: 15 residues. Trimming took 0 bases from V and 8 from J; bases not matched to a gene: 7. CDR1 and CDR2 from the germline V gene are LGHNA and YSLEER. CDR3 in DNA: TGCGCCAGCAGCCAAGAGGCCAGGGGGGTGGACACCATATATTTT. The encoded protein is CASSQEARGVDTIYF.

This chain links TRBV21-1 with TRBJ2-7; the D call of TRBD2 is as the table states it, not checked on the DNA. TRBV21-1 is a pseudogene segment. The CDR3 is 19 amino acids. CDR3 protein: CASSKVPLRGERGDHEQYF. The CDR3 region has the DNA TGTGCCAGCAGCAAAGTCCCTTTGCGCGGGGAGAGGGGAGACCACGAGCAGTACTTC.

This clone was seen a single time. This rearrangement joins TRBV25-1 to TRBJ2-2; 12 nucleotides match TRBD1. The CDR3 runs to 15 residues. V dropped 6 bases and J dropped 7; count of bases not matched to a gene: 6. CDR1 is MGHDK, CDR2 SYGVNS, per germline. The CDR3 is CASRSGTGGHGELFF. The CDR3, as DNA: TGTGCCAGCAGGTCCGGGACAGGGGGCCACGGGGAGCTGTTTTTT.

The chain couples TRBV13 to TRBJ1-1; no firm D call. The germline V gene has CDR1 PRHDT and CDR2 FYEKMQ (reference sequence). This CDR3 contains 12 residues. V was trimmed by 3 bases and J by 5 bases, leaving 7 bases between them. CDR3 loop: CASSLGRTEAFF. CDR3 DNA sequence: TGTGCCAGCAGCTTGGGCAGGACTGAAGCTTTCTTT.

The chain couples TRBV6-6 to TRBJ1-1, with D uncertain. V lost 11 bases to trimming and J lost 5 bases, with 15 bases between them. CDR3 length equals 12 residues. Germline V gene sequence: CDR1 MNHNY, CDR2 SVGAGI (reference sequence). The CDR3 coding sequence is TGTGCCTCCGCCGCATCGGTGACTGAAGCTTTCTTT. Its translation is CASAASVTEAFF.

The chain recombines TRBV4-3 with TRBJ2-1; 8 bases match TRBD2. In germline, CDR1 is LGHNA, CDR2 YSLEER. This CDR3 contains 15 residues. V lost 4 bases, J lost 6 bases, and 8 bases stayed unmatched. The CDR3 here is CASSPGGAIANEQFF. DNA of the CDR3: TGCGCCAGCAGCCCCGGGGGGGCCATAGCCAATGAGCAGTTCTTC.